This TCR beta chain stems from a study of T cells after yellow fever vaccination. At the level of the study: Each low-cell-number fraction was prepared by means of SMART-Seq v4 Ultra Low Input.

TCRdb recomputed calls from the 5' RACE reads with MiXCR, one row per CDR3 protein. Of a few hundred thousand distinct CDR3 sequences in the sample, about 5.2% were seen once. The sequenced sample was CD4+ T cells sorted from PBMCs, obtained on the day of the yellow fever booster vaccination. The clonotype comes from a man younger than 30 who received the YFV17D yellow fever vaccine.

CDR3 nucleotide sequence: TGTGCCATCAGTCGGACGGTCATGAACACTGAAGCTTTCTTT. Its translation: CAISRTVMNTEAFF. The rearrangement uses TRBV10-3 and TRBJ1-1; the D is unclear. V lost 5 bases, J lost 0 bases, and 10 bases lay in between. Germline lookup yields CDR1 ENHRY and CDR2 SYGVKD. The CDR3 has 14 amino acids.